This T cell receptor beta chain is drawn from a study of tissue T cells after allogeneic stem cell transplantation. The time point is: mouse harvest day 14 after allogeneic transplant. The graft held 10^6 splenic CD5+ T cells and 10^7 T-cell-depleted bone marrow cells. This clone was seen a single time. Any gene name here is a mouse gene name. Sequencing ends 1 residue short of the CDR3 end; the germline J gene provides the rest. Sequencing was performed with immunoSEQ multiplex PCR; in TCRdb, only in-frame clones are kept and a portion is missing. Here the sample spans some 3,200 clones, 44% being singletons. Germline lookup yields CDR1 KGHTA and CDR2 FQNQQP. The CDR3 sequence is 12 residues long.

The source of this sequence is a female BALB/c mouse given C57BL/6 T cells with graft-versus-host disease after an allogeneic hematopoietic cell transplant. The sample taken for sequencing was gut tissue. J is TRBJ1-1 and V is TRBV23; the table calls TRBD1, which could not be checked here. CDR3 protein: CSSKQGASEVFF. The sequenced part of the CDR3 DNA is TGCTCCAGCAAGCAGGGGGCCTCAGAAGTCTTC. Using reference TRBV23 and TRBJ1-1 for the parts outside the CDR3, the full variable domain is DAAVTQKPRYLIKMKGQEAEMKCIPEKGHTAVFWYQQKQSKELKFLIYFQNQQPLDQIDMVKERFSAVCPSSSLCSLGIRTCEAEDSALYLCSSKQGASEVFFGKGTRLTVV.